The 3 T cell receptor beta chains presented below share a single source sample, sequenced in a study of PD-L1 blockade in urothelial cancer. Repertoires were generated with immunoSEQ multiplex PCR, while TCRdb's copy carries only in-frame clones and drops some. Among 90,000 to 120,000 clones, roughly 88% were seen once, and the ten largest hold about 2.2%. The starting material was PBMCs, obtained around atezolizumab (anti-PD-L1) treatment. Every receptor here comes from a man between 45 and 60 years old with urothelial cancer.

This clone was counted between two and nine times. This rearrangement joins TRBV28 to TRBJ1-4; possible D gene TRBD1, 6 bases. Trimming cost V 4 bases and J 0 bases, with 18 bases left between them. This CDR3 contains 18 residues. Germline CDR1 reads MDHEN; CDR2 reads SYDVKM. The DNA of the CDR3 is TGTGCCAGCAGTTCGCCCCACGTACAGGGACCAACTAATGAAAAACTGTTTTTT. Its translation is CASSSPHVQGPTNEKLFF.

The V and J genes are TRBV11-3 and TRBJ2-3; 7 bases fit TRBD1. V dropped 3 bases and J dropped 1; count of bases not matched to a gene: 4. This CDR3 region has 15 residues. CDR1 and CDR2 from the germline V gene are SGHNT and YENEEA. The CDR3 coding sequence is TGTGCCAGCAGCTTCAACAGGGGTGGCACAGATACGCAGTATTTT. This translates into CASSFNRGGTDTQYF.

V usage is TRBV28 and J usage is TRBJ1-2; D is perhaps TRBD1 (5 bases). Between the trimmed V and J ends, which lost 4 bases and 0 bases, there was a span of 12 bases. This CDR3 region has 15 residues. Germline V gives CDR1 MDHEN, CDR2 SYDVKM. The CDR3 reads CASSWGTGANYGYTF. The CDR3, as DNA: TGTGCCAGCAGTTGGGGCACAGGAGCTAACTATGGCTACACCTTC.